Each of the 26 T cell receptor beta chains below was sequenced from the same sample in a study of CD8 T cells in ankylosing spondylitis. TCRdb re-called the 5' RACE reads with MiXCR, one entry per CDR3 protein. The profile shows a few hundred thousand distinct CDR3 sequences, more than 15% of them singletons. The sample consisted of blood, either unsorted or a sorted T cell fraction (not recorded which). Receptor source: a male donor with ankylosing spondylitis or in good health (not recorded which).

The V gene is TRBV4-3, the J gene TRBJ2-1; the D gene is possibly TRBD1 (5 bases). The V end lost 0 bases, the J end lost 5 bases, and 11 bases lay between the germline ends. This CDR3 is 15 amino acids long. CDR1 is LGHNA, CDR2 YSLEER, per germline. Written as DNA, the CDR3 is TGCGCCAGCAGCCAAGAAGTAGGGGCCCACAATGAGCAGTTCTTC. The encoded protein is CASSQEVGAHNEQFF.

The chain joins TRBV7-9 to TRBJ1-5, with 8 bases identical to TRBD1. CDR3 length: 13 residues. Germline CDR1 reads SEHNR; CDR2 reads FQNEAQ (reference sequence). Trimming removed 6 bases from V and 5 bases from J; junction bases left unmatched: 3. The CDR3 spells CASRAGGDQPQHF. In nucleotides, the CDR3 is TGTGCCAGCAGGGCAGGGGGCGATCAGCCCCAGCATTTT. Supplemented by reference TRBV7-9 and TRBJ1-5, the full variable domain reads DTGVSQNPRHKITKRGQNVTFRCDPISEHNRLYWYRQTLGQGPEFLTYFQNEAQLEKSRLLSDRFSAERPKGSFSTLEIQRTEQGDSAMYLCASRAGGDQPQHFGDGTRLSIL.

This clonotype was seen many times. V usage is TRBV5-1 and J usage is TRBJ1-1; 7 bases line up with TRBD1. Germline CDR1 SGHRS, CDR2 YFSETQ. The length of the CDR3 is 16 residues. V dropped 7 bases and J dropped 3; count of bases not matched to a gene: 15. The CDR3 DNA is TGCGCCAGCCAGATTGGGCACGGGACAGCGGACACTGAAGCTTTCTTT. As protein: CASQIGHGTADTEAFF.

This chain connects TRBV7-6 to TRBJ2-2, with 7 nucleotides matching TRBD2. V lost 0 bases to trimming and J lost 6 bases; unmatched junction nucleotides: 7. Germline lookup yields CDR1 SGHVS and CDR2 FNYEAQ. The CDR3 length is 16 residues. As DNA, the CDR3 is TGTGCCAGCAGCTTAGCGGGAGGGCCTATTGCCGGGGAGCTGTTTTTT. Translation gives CASSLAGGPIAGELFF. The variable domain in full, completed from reference TRBV7-6 and TRBJ2-2, reads GAGVSQSPRYKVTKRGQDVALRCDPISGHVSLYWYRQALGQGPEFLTYFNYEAQQDKSGLPNDRFSAERPEGSISTLTIQRTEQRDSAMYRCASSLAGGPIAGELFFGEGSRLTVL.

This chain links TRBV12-3 or TRBV12-4 with TRBJ2-1; D uncertain. The V end lost 3 bases, the J end lost 5 bases, and 8 bases lay between the germline ends. The CDR3 is made up of 13 amino acids. In nucleotides, the CDR3 is TGTGCCAGCAGTTTTTCCCTAAACAATGAGCAGTTCTTC. This translates into CASSFSLNNEQFF.

The table lists this clonotype with many counts. The V gene is TRBV21-1, the J gene TRBJ2-5; the table's TRBD2 call for D was not verified on the DNA. TRBV21-1 is flagged as a pseudogene. There are 16 residues in the CDR3. CDR3 region: CATRRLASPFRETQYF. In DNA, the CDR3 is TGTGCCACCCGAAGACTAGCGAGTCCTTTCCGGGAGACCCAGTACTTC.

This clonotype was counted ten times or more. The chain employs TRBV6-2 or TRBV6-3 and TRBJ2-1, with 8 bases that match TRBD2. CDR1 and CDR2 (germline): MNHEY, SVGEGT. Trimming removed 2 bases from V and 2 bases from J; junction bases left unmatched: 2. The CDR3 consists of 15 residues. CDR3 coding DNA: TGTGCCAGCAGTTACACGGGGGGGGCCTACAATGAGCAGTTCTTC. Its translation is CASSYTGGAYNEQFF.

The chain employs TRBV7-2 and TRBJ2-7, with a possible D match to TRBD1 (6 bases). The CDR3 is made up of 13 amino acids. The V end was cut by 6 bases, the J end by 3 bases, with 12 bases between. Germline V gene data show CDR1 as SGHTA and CDR2 as FQGNSA. The CDR3 region is CASSSQGIYEQYF. The CDR3 bases are TGTGCCAGCAGTAGCCAGGGGATCTACGAGCAGTACTTC.

The chain employs TRBV7-3 and TRBJ1-1; weak D call: TRBD1 (6 bases). Trimming removed 4 bases from V and 0 bases from J, with 6 bases in between. The CDR3 totals 13 residues. Germline V gene data show CDR1 as SGHTA and CDR2 as FQGTGA. The chain's CDR3 is CASSSGVNTEAFF. DNA for the CDR3: TGTGCCAGCAGCTCAGGGGTGAACACTGAAGCTTTCTTT.

This clonotype was detected only a few times. The rearrangement uses TRBV6-1 and TRBJ2-7; the D is unclear. The ends were cut back, 1 base at V and 1 base at J, with 8 bases in the middle. In germline, CDR1 is MNHNS, CDR2 SASEGT. The CDR3 runs to 14 residues. The CDR3 nucleotides read TGTGCCAGCAGTGAAGTACACCCGTCCTACGAGCAGTACTTC. Its translation: CASSEVHPSYEQYF.

The chain employs TRBV7-6 and TRBJ2-2, with 13 nucleotides matching TRBD2. This CDR3 comprises 16 residues. V shed 5 bases, J shed 4 bases, and the junction held 4 bases outside the gene matches. Per the germline V gene, CDR1 is SGHVS and CDR2 is FNYEAQ. The CDR3 DNA sequence: TGTGCCAGCAGCCCCGGACTAGCGGGGGTCACCGGGGAGCTGTTTTTT. This encodes CASSPGLAGVTGELFF.

This clonotype was found a few times. V and J are TRBV11-2 and TRBJ2-5; TRBD2 agrees at 11 bases. Germline CDR1 reads SGHAT; CDR2 reads FQNNGV. The CDR3 totals 19 residues. The V gene end was trimmed by 5 bases and the J gene end by 0 bases; junction bases not matched to a gene: 14. The DNA of the CDR3 is TGTGCCAGCAGCCCGGACCGGGTAGCGGGAGGGCAGGACCAAGAGACCCAGTACTTC. Residues: CASSPDRVAGGQDQETQYF.

This clonotype has more than one count but fewer than ten. V usage is TRBV12-3 or TRBV12-4 and J usage is TRBJ1-5; D is unresolved. The CDR3 runs to 15 residues. V dropped 1 base and J dropped 1 base, with 8 bases sitting between them. In nucleotides, the CDR3 is TGTGCCAGCAGTTTAGTGGGCCTGAGCAATCAGCCCCAGCATTTT. Its translation: CASSLVGLSNQPQHF.

This clonotype was detected ten times or more. The rearrangement joins TRBV6-2 or TRBV6-3 to TRBJ2-2; 10 bases line up with TRBD2. Germline values: CDR1 MNHEY, CDR2 SVGEGT. V dropped 4 bases and J dropped 0; count of bases not matched to a gene: 8. The CDR3 length is 18 residues. CDR3 DNA: TGTGCCAGCAGTTCTCAACCGGGACTAGCGACGAACACCGGGGAGCTGTTTTTT. Translation gives CASSSQPGLATNTGELFF.

This clonotype turned up a few times. The chain is built from TRBV29-1 and TRBJ2-1, with TRBD2 matching 12 bases. Looked up from germline, CDR1 is SQVTM and CDR2 is ANQGSEA. The ends lost 7 bases at V and 9 bases at J; junction bases unmatched: 10. This CDR3 comprises 14 residues. CDR3 sequence (DNA): TGCAGCGCCTGGCTAGCGGGAGGGTCGGGTGAGCAGTTCTTC. This gives the protein CSAWLAGGSGEQFF.

This clonotype has ten or more counts. J is TRBJ1-4 and V is TRBV6-5, with D uncertain. V was cut by 3 bases and J by 6 bases, with 11 bases left in between. Germline values: CDR1 MNHEY, CDR2 SVGAGI. There are 14 residues in the CDR3. The CDR3 loop reads CASSYNEEYEKLFF. CDR3 coding DNA: TGTGCCAGCAGTTATAACGAAGAGTATGAAAAACTGTTTTTT.

The chain employs TRBV29-1 and TRBJ2-7, with D uncertain. Looked up from germline, CDR1 is SQVTM and CDR2 is ANQGSEA. V lost 5 bases, J lost 0 bases, and 14 bases lay in between. The length of the CDR3 is 14 residues. CDR3 nucleotide sequence: TGCAGCGTTTCGGCAGAGAGTAGCTCCTACGAGCAGTACTTC. Residues: CSVSAESSSYEQYF.

There are a few counts of this clonotype. CDR3 DNA sequence: TGTGCCAGCAGTATTAGACAGGGTTCCTACGAGCAGTACTTC. It encodes CASSIRQGSYEQYF. The rearrangement uses TRBV27 and TRBJ2-7; 7 bases align to TRBD1. The CDR3 runs to 14 residues. The germline gives CDR1 MNHEY, CDR2 SMNVEV (reference sequence). Trimming cost V 5 bases and J 1 base; bases outside gene matches: 5.

The J gene is TRBJ2-5, the V gene TRBV10-2; 7 bases match TRBD2. With 3 bases clipped from V and 2 bases from J, the junction kept 9 bases outside the gene matches. Germline V gene lookup returns CDR1 WSHSY and CDR2 SAAADI. The CDR3 totals 16 residues. The CDR3 DNA is TGCGCCAGCAGTGATCCGGATGGGGGGGTACAAGAGACCCAGTACTTC. Amino acid sequence: CASSDPDGGVQETQYF.

For the CDR3, the DNA is TGTGCCAGCAGCTTCGGACTAGCGGAACAAAACATTCAGTACTTC. Translation gives CASSFGLAEQNIQYF. This chain links TRBV7-9 with TRBJ2-4, with 10 bases identical to TRBD2. The CDR3 totals 15 residues. The J segment lost 5 bases and the V segment lost 3 bases, leaving 4 bases of the junction unmatched. Germline assignment: CDR1 SEHNR and CDR2 FQNEAQ (reference sequence).

The table lists this clonotype with many counts. The rearrangement uses TRBV27 and TRBJ2-1; D gene ambiguous. The length of the CDR3 is 16 residues. The germline V and J ends were trimmed by 3 bases and 7 bases, with 19 bases remaining between them. Germline assignment: CDR1 MNHEY and CDR2 SMNVEV (reference sequence). The CDR3 loop reads CASSFSIYEAGNEQFF. The CDR3 bases are TGTGCCAGCAGTTTCTCCATATATGAGGCCGGGAATGAGCAGTTCTTC.

This clonotype appeared many times. The chain recombines TRBV7-3 with TRBJ2-3; 8 bases map to TRBD2. Germline assignment: CDR1 SGHTA and CDR2 FQGTGA. The V and J ends lost 0 bases and 2 bases, in that order; junction bases with no gene match: 1. The length of the CDR3 is 15 residues. The CDR3 reads CASSLTLAATDTQYF. DNA of the CDR3: TGTGCCAGCAGCTTAACACTAGCGGCCACAGATACGCAGTATTTT.

This clonotype has just a few counts. This chain links TRBV6-2 or TRBV6-3 with TRBJ2-1; tentative D call: TRBD2 (5 bases). The CDR3 covers 11 residues. In germline, CDR1 is MNHEY, CDR2 SVGEGT. V shed 5 bases and J shed 15 bases, with 14 bases lying between them. The CDR3 sequence is CASSMNRGLFF. CDR3 in DNA: TGTGCCAGCAGTATGAACAGAGGGCTGTTCTTC.

In the case of this clonotype: The junction departs from germline at one end; a sequencing error may be responsible. This sequence joins TRBV20-1 and TRBJ2-7; no firm D call. This CDR3 contains 13 residues. The germline gives CDR1 DFQATT, CDR2 SNEGSKA (reference sequence). The CDR3 protein is CSARVGYTYKQYF. The DNA for the CDR3 is TGCAGTGCTAGAGTTGGGTACACCTACAAGCAGTACTTC.

The gene calls are TRBV24-1 and TRBJ2-1, with 8 bases that match TRBD1. The V segment lost 7 bases and the J segment 5 bases; nucleotides outside the gene matches: 3. This CDR3 is built from 13 residues. Per germline, CDR1 KGHDR and CDR2 SFDVKD. CDR3: CATRGTGDNEQFF. CDR3 sequence (DNA): TGTGCCACCAGAGGGACAGGCGACAATGAGCAGTTCTTC.

In this sample, this clonotype turned up many times. The V call is TRBV6-2 or TRBV6-3, the J call TRBJ2-7, with 7 bases lining up with TRBD2. Losses at the gene ends were 5 bases for V and 3 bases for J; bases not matched to a gene: 25. Per the germline V gene, CDR1 is MNHEY and CDR2 is SVGEGT. This CDR3 contains 20 residues. In DNA form, the CDR3 reads TGTGCCAGCAGTACCTCAAGCGTGGCGGGAGTGTTCTCGTCGGACTACGAGCAGTACTTC. This gives the protein CASSTSSVAGVFSSDYEQYF.